The 27 T cell receptor beta chains reported below all come from one sample, sequenced in a study of identical twins. TCRdb passed the 5' RACE reads through MiXCR, listing each CDR3 protein once. The sample consists of a few hundred thousand distinct CDR3 sequences, roughly 9.9% of them appearing once. This sample was also put to use in a study of yellow fever vaccine responses in identical twins.

Sequencing was done on a sample of PBMCs. Receptor source: a woman younger than 35 in good health.

This rearrangement joins TRBV7-9 to TRBJ2-6; TRBD1 is a possible D gene (6 bases). CDR3 length equals 17 residues. With 5 bases removed from V and 2 bases from J, the gap between germline ends came to 16 bases. From germline, CDR1 is SEHNR and CDR2 FQNEAQ (reference sequence). CDR3 sequence (DNA): TGTGCCAGCAGCCGCCTCGACAGGACTCCTGGGGCCAACGTCCTGACTTTC. This translates into CASSRLDRTPGANVLTF.

This clonotype was counted at least ten times. V is TRBV6-2 or TRBV6-3 and J is TRBJ2-1; 13 bases agree with TRBD2. J lost 8 bases, V lost 6 bases, and 28 bases had no gene match. The CDR3 length is 22 residues. Germline CDR1 reads MNHEY; CDR2 reads SVGEGT. This CDR3 reads CASRSGPQSVLAGGPSFHEQFF. The CDR3 coding sequence is TGTGCCAGCAGATCCGGGCCGCAGTCTGTACTAGCGGGGGGGCCTAGTTTCCATGAGCAGTTCTTC.

The gene calls are TRBV4-1 and TRBJ2-5; D is tentatively TRBD1 or TRBD2 (6 bases each). V lost 2 bases, J lost 5 bases, and 15 bases lay in between. CDR1 MGHRA and CDR2 YSYEKL come from the germline V gene. The CDR3 contains 15 residues. The CDR3: CASSQLPQGRETQYF. The CDR3 coding sequence is TGCGCCAGCAGCCAACTCCCTCAGGGGAGGGAGACCCAGTACTTC.

This clonotype was detected a few times. The CDR3 nucleotides are TGCGCCAGCAGCTTGGAATCCTTAAGGGACGAGCAGTACTTC. It translates to CASSLESLRDEQYF. The J gene is TRBJ2-7, the V gene TRBV5-1, with D unresolved. The germline V gene encodes CDR1 SGHRS and CDR2 YFSETQ. CDR3 size: 14 residues. V was clipped by 0 bases and J by 5 bases, with 12 bases between them. Looking up the rest from reference TRBV5-1 and TRBJ2-7 gives the full variable domain: KAGVTQTPRYLIKTRGQQVTLSCSPISGHRSVSWYQQTPGQGLQFLFEYFSETQRNKGNFPGRFSGRQFSNSRSEMNVSTLELGDSALYLCASSLESLRDEQYFGPGTRLTVT.

This clonotype was observed many times. The chain links TRBV7-6 to TRBJ2-2; D not resolved. Germline CDR1 and CDR2: SGHVS and FNYEAQ. Trimming shortened V by 6 bases and J by 0 bases, and 11 bases separated the two germline ends. The CDR3 extends over 15 amino acids. The CDR3 nucleotides are TGTGCCAGCAGTACCACGGCCGCGAACACCGGGGAGCTGTTTTTT. The encoded protein is CASSTTAANTGELFF.

The chain uses TRBV25-1 and TRBJ1-6; no clear D gene. Looked up from germline, CDR1 is MGHDK and CDR2 is SYGVNS. Trimming stripped 6 bases from V and 14 bases from J, with 8 bases between. The CDR3 spans 10 residues. Here the CDR3 DNA reads TGTGCCAGCAGGGACCGCGCCCTCCACTTT. Translation gives CASRDRALHF. Based on the CDR3 plus reference TRBV25-1 and TRBJ1-6, the full variable domain is EADIYQTPRYLVIGTGKKITLECSQTMGHDKMYWYQQDPGMELHLIHYSYGVNSTEKGDLSSESTVSRIRTEHFPLTLESARPSHTSQYLCASRDRALHFGNGTRLTVT.

This clonotype was observed many times. V is TRBV21-1 and J is TRBJ2-7; the table's TRBD1 call for D was not verified on the DNA. TRBV21-1 is labeled a pseudogene. The CDR3 covers 15 residues. The CDR3 sequence: CASSLRQGAFYEQYF. The CDR3 region has the DNA TGTGCCAGCAGCTTGAGACAGGGGGCATTCTACGAGCAGTACTTC.

This clonotype was picked up many times. The chain employs TRBV7-2 and TRBJ2-2; 10 nucleotides match TRBD2. With 3 bases clipped from V and 6 bases from J, the junction kept 7 bases outside the gene matches. The length of the CDR3 is 16 residues. CDR1 is SGHTA and CDR2 is FQGNSA in the germline V gene. The CDR3 loop is CASSFAGGLASGELFF. In DNA form, the CDR3 reads TGTGCCAGCAGCTTCGCGGGGGGACTAGCGTCCGGGGAGCTGTTTTTT.

CDR3 residues: CASSQTSGANVLTF. The CDR3 bases are TGTGCCAGCAGCCAAACCTCTGGGGCCAACGTCCTGACTTTC. The chain recombines TRBV3-1 with TRBJ2-6; D unclear. Trimming cost V 2 bases and J 0 bases, with 2 bases left between them. Germline-derived CDR1 and CDR2 are LGHDT and YNNKEL (reference sequence). The CDR3 has 14 amino acids.

This chain uses TRBV4-3 with TRBJ2-7, with D perhaps TRBD2 (6 bases). The V end lost 3 bases, the J end lost 4 bases, and 19 bases lay between the germline ends. This CDR3 has 16 amino acids. CDR1 LGHNA and CDR2 YSLEER come from the germline V gene. The DNA for the CDR3 is TGCGCCAGCAGCCAGGGGAGTAGCGGTATCCTATACGAGCAGTACTTC. Translated, it gives CASSQGSSGILYEQYF.

At least ten counts were recorded for this clonotype. This chain uses TRBV6-2 or TRBV6-3 with TRBJ2-4; TRBD1 is a possible D gene (6 bases). This CDR3 region has 16 residues. CDR1 and CDR2 (germline): MNHEY, SVGEGT. V was clipped by 5 bases and J by 2 bases, with 16 bases between them. CDR3 DNA: TGTGCCAGCAGTCGGGATTGGACAGCCTCCAAAAACATTCAGTACTTC. Protein: CASSRDWTASKNIQYF.

This chain connects TRBV7-2 to TRBJ1-1; maybe TRBD1 (6 bases). The germline V gene has CDR1 SGHTA and CDR2 FQGNSA. Trimming took 4 bases from V and 11 from J, leaving 23 bases between them. There are 15 residues in the CDR3. CDR3 region: CASSYPRDTPPGAFF. The CDR3 DNA reads as TGTGCCAGCAGCTACCCTCGGGACACCCCCCCGGGGGCTTTCTTT. The entire variable domain, with the rest obtained from reference TRBV7-2 and TRBJ1-1, is as follows: GAGVSQSPSNKVTEKGKDVELRCDPISGHTALYWYRQSLGQGLEFLIYFQGNSAPDKSGLPSDRFSAERTGGSVSTLTIQRTQQEDSAVYLCASSYPRDTPPGAFFGQGTRLTVV.

There are a few counts of this clonotype. V and J are TRBV5-5 and TRBJ1-2, with D uncertain. Germline values: CDR1 SGHKS, CDR2 YYEKEE (reference sequence). V gave up 1 base and J gave up 2 bases, with 6 bases separating them. The CDR3 loop spans 13 amino acids. The CDR3 coding sequence is TGTGCCAGCAGCTTGAACAGAAACTATGGCTACACCTTC. Protein product: CASSLNRNYGYTF.

In its sample, this clonotype was seen many times. V is TRBV4-1 and J is TRBJ1-2, with TRBD1 identical over 9 bases. V shed 4 bases and J 3 bases; nucleotides not matched to a gene: 12. Germline CDR1 reads MGHRA; CDR2 reads YSYEKL. The CDR3 covers 17 residues. Here the CDR3 reads CASSLRTGDPLDYGYTF. DNA of the CDR3: TGCGCCAGCAGCCTCCGGACAGGGGATCCTTTGGACTATGGCTACACCTTC.

Only a few counts were recorded for this clonotype. This chain joins TRBV20-1 and TRBJ2-3, with 12 bases that match TRBD2. Germline CDR1 DFQATT, CDR2 SNEGSKA (reference sequence). The CDR3 contains 16 residues. With V trimmed by 3 bases and J by 0 bases, 4 bases remained unmatched. The CDR3 loop is CSASHLAGGSTDTQYF. Here the CDR3 DNA reads TGCAGTGCTAGCCACCTAGCGGGGGGGAGCACAGATACGCAGTATTTT.

This clonotype appeared many times. The V and J genes are TRBV5-1 and TRBJ1-1; tentatively, D is TRBD1 (5 bases). V was clipped by 5 bases and J by 4 bases, with 15 bases between them. CDR1 and CDR2 from the germline V gene are SGHRS and YFSETQ. CDR3 length equals 14 residues. The DNA of the CDR3 is TGCGCCAGCAGTTCGACGTTCCAGGGCACTGAAGCTTTCTTT. Amino acids: CASSSTFQGTEAFF.

This clonotype has more than one count but fewer than ten. The chain uses TRBV7-3 and TRBJ1-2; TRBD1 might be the D (5 bases). The CDR3 is made up of 14 amino acids. Germline values: CDR1 SGHTA, CDR2 FQGTGA. Trimming removed 5 bases from V and 3 bases from J, with 13 bases in between. CDR3 amino acids: CASSRDSQDYGYTF. As DNA, the CDR3 is TGTGCCAGCAGCCGCGACAGCCAAGACTATGGCTACACCTTC.

This clonotype occurred a few times. The chain joins TRBV5-1 to TRBJ2-6, with D possibly called TRBD1 or TRBD2 (5 bases each). The CDR3 extends over 18 amino acids. V lost 0 bases to trimming and J lost 2 bases, with 15 bases between them. Looked up from germline, CDR1 is SGHRS and CDR2 is YFSETQ. CDR3 DNA: TGCGCCAGCAGCTTGGAGAACAGCGTGGGACCTGGGGCCAACGTCCTGACTTTC. This encodes CASSLENSVGPGANVLTF. Full variable domain (missing parts from reference TRBV5-1 and TRBJ2-6): KAGVTQTPRYLIKTRGQQVTLSCSPISGHRSVSWYQQTPGQGLQFLFEYFSETQRNKGNFPGRFSGRQFSNSRSEMNVSTLELGDSALYLCASSLENSVGPGANVLTFGAGSRLTVL.

This clonotype turned up a few times. This sequence joins TRBV29-1 and TRBJ2-7; 9 nucleotides align to TRBD1. Unmatched junction bases numbered 6, after V lost 7 bases and J lost 5 bases. This CDR3 spans 12 amino acids. CDR1 SQVTM and CDR2 ANQGSEA come from the germline V gene. The CDR3 sequence: CSGGTGPHEQYF. The DNA of the CDR3 is TGCAGCGGGGGGACAGGGCCCCACGAGCAGTACTTC.

V is TRBV6-2 or TRBV6-3 and J is TRBJ2-7; D remains ambiguous. The CDR3 extends over 13 amino acids. V was cut by 5 bases and J by 1 base, with 9 bases left in between. Per the germline V gene, CDR1 is MNHEY and CDR2 is SVGEGT. The CDR3 loop is CASSRVQSYEQYF. The CDR3 DNA is TGTGCCAGCAGTCGGGTTCAGTCCTACGAGCAGTACTTC.

V usage is TRBV28 and J usage is TRBJ2-1; TRBD1 aligns across 8 bases. Per germline, CDR1 MDHEN and CDR2 SYDVKM. CDR3 length: 17 residues. J lost 1 base, V lost 3 bases, and 8 bases had no gene match. The DNA of the CDR3 is TGTGCCAGCAGTTTCCCCGTCACAGGGGGATCCTACAATGAGCAGTTCTTC. Translated: CASSFPVTGGSYNEQFF. The full variable domain, in which reference TRBV28 and TRBJ2-1 provide the parts outside the CDR3, is DVKVTQSSRYLVKRTGEKVFLECVQDMDHENMFWYRQDPGLGLRLIYFSYDVKMKEKGDIPEGYSVSREKKERFSLILESASTNQTSMYLCASSFPVTGGSYNEQFFGPGTRLTVL.

The V and J genes are TRBV28 and TRBJ1-2; possible D gene TRBD1, 5 bases. Germline lookup yields CDR1 MDHEN and CDR2 SYDVKM. This CDR3 has 14 residues. The V and J ends lost 7 bases and 2 bases respectively, with 14 bases between them. In DNA form, the CDR3 reads TGTGCCAGCACCCCCCGGGGCAACAACTATGGCTACACCTTC. Translation gives CASTPRGNNYGYTF.

This clonotype was seen a handful of times. V gene TRBV7-8 combines with J gene TRBJ2-7, with TRBD2 matching 7 bases. The CDR3 sequence is 17 residues long. Trimming cost V 0 bases and J 0 bases; bases outside gene matches: 8. Per the germline V gene, CDR1 is SGHVS and CDR2 is FQNEAQ. The CDR3 sequence: CASSLARGRDSSYEQYF. In nucleotides, the CDR3 is TGTGCCAGCAGCTTAGCGCGGGGGAGGGATAGCTCCTACGAGCAGTACTTC.

CDR3 nucleotides: TGCAGTGATGGACAGGGTGAAGCTTTCTTT. Amino acid sequence: CSDGQGEAFF. V is TRBV20-1 and J is TRBJ1-1, with 8 bases fitting TRBD1. CDR3 length: 10 amino acids. CDR1 and CDR2 (germline): DFQATT, SNEGSKA (reference sequence). V shed 7 bases, J shed 7 bases, and the junction held 2 bases outside the gene matches.

This clonotype was recorded a few times. The chain uses TRBV27 and TRBJ2-7; the D is unclear. The CDR3 length is 13 residues. Germline CDR1 is MNHEY and CDR2 is SMNVEV (reference sequence). Trimming stripped 4 bases from V and 7 bases from J, with 14 bases between. Here the CDR3 reads CASSSHDPREQYF. The CDR3 DNA sequence: TGTGCCAGCAGTTCCCACGACCCTCGGGAGCAGTACTTC.

This chain connects TRBV7-9 to TRBJ2-7, with 8 bases identical to TRBD2. The CDR3 spans 15 residues. Germline CDR1 SEHNR, CDR2 FQNEAQ (reference sequence). After removal of 0 bases from V and 3 bases from J, the junction contained 4 bases not matched to a gene. Here the CDR3 DNA reads TGTGCCAGCAGCTTAGCGCAGCGGGAGTTCTACGAGCAGTACTTC. Amino acids: CASSLAQREFYEQYF.

This clonotype has ten or more counts. The genes are TRBV20-1 and TRBJ2-2; D is possibly TRBD2 (5 bases). The germline gives CDR1 DFQATT, CDR2 SNEGSKA (reference sequence). The V gene lost 0 bases and the J gene lost 7 bases, with 9 bases spanning the gap. This CDR3 is built from 13 residues. The CDR3 sequence is CSARDTRDGELFF. CDR3 coding DNA: TGCAGTGCTAGAGATACTAGGGACGGGGAGCTGTTTTTT.